The clone carrying this T cell receptor beta chain has just a few counts. A read error may account for a junction end that differs from germline. This specimen belongs to a study of CD8+ T cells in alopecia areata. The CDR3 covers 18 residues. Germline V gene sequence: CDR1 SGHVS, CDR2 FQNEAQ. Sequencing used cDNA as its template, made by extracting RNA and reverse transcribing it. Profiling relied on immunoSEQ multiplex PCR, and the TCRdb table lists in-frame clones only, not all of them. The repertoire consists of roughly 92,000 clones, with 70% to 80% occurring once and the leading ten covering 15% to 20%. Indicated treatment: oral pan-JAK inhibitor, 5-10 mg twice daily.

V is TRBV7-8 and J is TRBJ2-1; 10 bases are shared with TRBD2. Sequencing was performed on CD8+ T cells sorted from blood, taken at week 44, from a patient treated with tofacitinib. This TCR derives from a human donor with alopecia areata. The CDR3 sequence: CASSIAGSGGPFYNEQFF. The CDR3 DNA sequence: TGTGCCAGCAGCATAGCCGGTAGCGGGGGGCCCTTTTACAATGAGCAGTTCTTC.